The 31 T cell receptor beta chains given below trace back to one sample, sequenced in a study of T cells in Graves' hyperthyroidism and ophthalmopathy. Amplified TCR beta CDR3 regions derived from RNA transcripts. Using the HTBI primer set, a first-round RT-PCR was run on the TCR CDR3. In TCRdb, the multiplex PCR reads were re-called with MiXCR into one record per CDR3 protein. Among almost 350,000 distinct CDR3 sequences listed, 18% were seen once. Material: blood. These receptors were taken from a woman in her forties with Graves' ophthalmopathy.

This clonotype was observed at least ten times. The CDR3 DNA reads TGTGCCAGCAGTTACTCGAGACAGGCCTACGAGCAGTACTTC. Its protein product is CASSYSRQAYEQYF. The chain is built from TRBV6-5 and TRBJ2-7; possibly TRBD1 for D (6 bases). CDR1 is MNHEY, CDR2 SVGAGI, per germline. Trimming left V 0 bases short and J 2 bases short, with 8 bases between. This CDR3 contains 14 residues.

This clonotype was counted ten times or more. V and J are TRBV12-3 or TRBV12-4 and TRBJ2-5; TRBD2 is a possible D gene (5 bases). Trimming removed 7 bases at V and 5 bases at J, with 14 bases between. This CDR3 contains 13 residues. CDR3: CASTLGVGETQYF. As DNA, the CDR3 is TGTGCCAGCACCCTCGGGGTCGGGGAGACCCAGTACTTC.

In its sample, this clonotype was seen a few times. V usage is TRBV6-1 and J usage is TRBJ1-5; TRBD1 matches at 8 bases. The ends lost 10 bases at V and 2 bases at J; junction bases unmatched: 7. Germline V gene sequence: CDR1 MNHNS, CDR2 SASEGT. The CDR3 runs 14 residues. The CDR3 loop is CATTTGVGNQPQHF. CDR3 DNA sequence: TGTGCCACTACGACAGGGGTTGGCAATCAGCCCCAGCATTTT.

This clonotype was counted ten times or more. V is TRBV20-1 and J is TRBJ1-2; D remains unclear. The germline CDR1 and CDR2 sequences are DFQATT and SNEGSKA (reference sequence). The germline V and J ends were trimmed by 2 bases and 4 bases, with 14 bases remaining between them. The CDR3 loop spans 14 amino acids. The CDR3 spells CSARIVGGGYGYTF. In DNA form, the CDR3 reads TGCAGTGCTAGAATCGTAGGAGGAGGCTATGGCTACACCTTC.

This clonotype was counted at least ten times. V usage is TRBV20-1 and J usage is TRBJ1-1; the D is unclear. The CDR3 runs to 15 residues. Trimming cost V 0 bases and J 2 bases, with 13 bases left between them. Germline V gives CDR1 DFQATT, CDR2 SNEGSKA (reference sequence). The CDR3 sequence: CSARDLRGSNTEAFF. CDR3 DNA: TGCAGTGCTAGAGATCTCCGAGGTAGTAACACTGAAGCTTTCTTT.

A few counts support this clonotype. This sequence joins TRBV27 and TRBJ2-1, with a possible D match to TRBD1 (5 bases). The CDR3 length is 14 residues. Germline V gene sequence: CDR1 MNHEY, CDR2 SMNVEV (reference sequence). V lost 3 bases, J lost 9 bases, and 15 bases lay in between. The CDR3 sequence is CASSFRQGNTEQFF. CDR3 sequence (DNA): TGTGCCAGCAGTTTTAGGCAGGGTAATACTGAGCAGTTCTTC.

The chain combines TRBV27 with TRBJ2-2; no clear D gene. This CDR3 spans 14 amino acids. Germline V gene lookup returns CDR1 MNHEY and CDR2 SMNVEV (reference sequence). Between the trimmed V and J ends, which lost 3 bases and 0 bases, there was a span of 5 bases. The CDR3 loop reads CASSFLTNTGELFF. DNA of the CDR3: TGTGCCAGCAGTTTTTTGACGAACACCGGGGAGCTGTTTTTT.

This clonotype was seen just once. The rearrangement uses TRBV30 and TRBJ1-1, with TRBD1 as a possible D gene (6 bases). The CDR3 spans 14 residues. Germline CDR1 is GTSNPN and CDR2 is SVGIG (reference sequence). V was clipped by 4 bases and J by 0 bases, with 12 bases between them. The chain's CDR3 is CAWNRRDMNTEAFF. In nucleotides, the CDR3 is TGTGCCTGGAACCGCCGGGACATGAACACTGAAGCTTTCTTT.

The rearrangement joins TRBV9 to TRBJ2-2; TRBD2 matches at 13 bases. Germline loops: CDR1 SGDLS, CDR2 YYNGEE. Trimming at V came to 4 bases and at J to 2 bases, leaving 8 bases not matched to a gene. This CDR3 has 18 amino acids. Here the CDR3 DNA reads TGTGCCAGCAGCCCGCTAAGGACTAGCGGGAGCAACACCGGGGAGCTGTTTTTT. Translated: CASSPLRTSGSNTGELFF.

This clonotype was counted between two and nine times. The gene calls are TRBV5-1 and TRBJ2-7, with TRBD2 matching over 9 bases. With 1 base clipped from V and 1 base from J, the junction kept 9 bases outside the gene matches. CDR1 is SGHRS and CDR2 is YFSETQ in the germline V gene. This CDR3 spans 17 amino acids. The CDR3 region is CASSLPVAGETSYEQYF. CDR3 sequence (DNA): TGCGCCAGCAGCTTGCCCGTAGCGGGAGAAACGTCCTACGAGCAGTACTTC. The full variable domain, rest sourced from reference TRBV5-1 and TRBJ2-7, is KAGVTQTPRYLIKTRGQQVTLSCSPISGHRSVSWYQQTPGQGLQFLFEYFSETQRNKGNFPGRFSGRQFSNSRSEMNVSTLELGDSALYLCASSLPVAGETSYEQYFGPGTRLTVT.

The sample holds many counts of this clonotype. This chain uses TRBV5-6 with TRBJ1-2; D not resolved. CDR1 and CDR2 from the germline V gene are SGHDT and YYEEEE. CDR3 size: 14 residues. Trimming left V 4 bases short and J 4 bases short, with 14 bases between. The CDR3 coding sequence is TGTGCCAGCAGCGCAGCTGGGCGTAGCTATGGCTACACCTTC. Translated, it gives CASSAAGRSYGYTF.

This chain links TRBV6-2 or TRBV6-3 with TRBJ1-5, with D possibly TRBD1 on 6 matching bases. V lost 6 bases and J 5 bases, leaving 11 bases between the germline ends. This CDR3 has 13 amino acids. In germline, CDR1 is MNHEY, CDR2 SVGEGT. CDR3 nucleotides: TGTGCCAGCAGGTGGACAGCCTATCAGCCCCAGCATTTT. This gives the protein CASRWTAYQPQHF.

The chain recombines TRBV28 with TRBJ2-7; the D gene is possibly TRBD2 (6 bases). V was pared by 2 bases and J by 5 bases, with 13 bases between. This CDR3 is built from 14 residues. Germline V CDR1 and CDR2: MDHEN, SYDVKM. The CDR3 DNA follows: TGTGCCAGCAGTTTAGAGGGACTTACCCACGAGCAGTACTTC. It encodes CASSLEGLTHEQYF.

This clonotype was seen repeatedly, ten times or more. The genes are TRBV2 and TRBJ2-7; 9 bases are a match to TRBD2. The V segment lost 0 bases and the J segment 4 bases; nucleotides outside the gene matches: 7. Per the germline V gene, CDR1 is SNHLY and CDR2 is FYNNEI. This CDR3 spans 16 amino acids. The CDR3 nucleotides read TGTGCCAGCAGTGAAGCGAGGGCGGGAGGGCGGTACGAGCAGTACTTC. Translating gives CASSEARAGGRYEQYF. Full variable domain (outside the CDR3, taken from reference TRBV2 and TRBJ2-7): EPEVTQTPSHQVTQMGQEVILRCVPISNHLYFYWYRQILGQKVEFLVSFYNNEISEKSEIFDDQFSVERPDGSNFTLKIRSTKLEDSAMYFCASSEARAGGRYEQYFGPGTRLTVT.

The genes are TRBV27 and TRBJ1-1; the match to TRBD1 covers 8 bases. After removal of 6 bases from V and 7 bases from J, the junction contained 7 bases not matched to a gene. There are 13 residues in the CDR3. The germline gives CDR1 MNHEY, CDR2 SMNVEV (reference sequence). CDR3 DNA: TGTGCCAGCAGCAAACAGGGGGATGATGAAGCTTTCTTT. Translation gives CASSKQGDDEAFF.

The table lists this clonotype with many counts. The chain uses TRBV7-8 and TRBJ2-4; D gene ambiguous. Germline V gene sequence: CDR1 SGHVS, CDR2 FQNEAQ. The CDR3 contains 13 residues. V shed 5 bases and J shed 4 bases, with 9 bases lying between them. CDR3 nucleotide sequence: TGTGCCAGCAGCGCGTACATGAAAAACATTCAGTACTTC. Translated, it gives CASSAYMKNIQYF.

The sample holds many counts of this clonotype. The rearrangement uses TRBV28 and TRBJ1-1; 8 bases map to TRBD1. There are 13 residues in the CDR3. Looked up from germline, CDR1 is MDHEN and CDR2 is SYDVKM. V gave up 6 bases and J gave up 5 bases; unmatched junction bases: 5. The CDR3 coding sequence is TGTGCCAGCAGCCGACAGGGGATGACTGAAGCTTTCTTT. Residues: CASSRQGMTEAFF.

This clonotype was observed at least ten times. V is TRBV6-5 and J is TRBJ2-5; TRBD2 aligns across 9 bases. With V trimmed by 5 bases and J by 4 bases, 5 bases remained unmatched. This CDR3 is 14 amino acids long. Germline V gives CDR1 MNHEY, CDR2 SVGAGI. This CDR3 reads CASSPGTSIETQYF. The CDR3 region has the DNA TGTGCCAGCAGTCCCGGGACTAGCATAGAGACCCAGTACTTC.

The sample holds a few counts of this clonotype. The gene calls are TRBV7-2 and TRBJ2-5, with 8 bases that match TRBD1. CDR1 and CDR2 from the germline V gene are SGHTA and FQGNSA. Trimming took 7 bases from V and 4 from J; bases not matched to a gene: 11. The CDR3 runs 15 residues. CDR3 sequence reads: CASTQGATAGETQYF. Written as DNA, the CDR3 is TGTGCCAGCACCCAGGGGGCAACAGCGGGAGAGACCCAGTACTTC.

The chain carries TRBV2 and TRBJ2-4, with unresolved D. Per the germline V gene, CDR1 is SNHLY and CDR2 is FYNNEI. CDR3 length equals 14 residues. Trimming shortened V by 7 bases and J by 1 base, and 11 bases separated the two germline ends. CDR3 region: CASTRSRAKNIQYF. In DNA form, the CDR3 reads TGTGCCAGCACCCGTAGCAGGGCCAAAAACATTCAGTACTTC.

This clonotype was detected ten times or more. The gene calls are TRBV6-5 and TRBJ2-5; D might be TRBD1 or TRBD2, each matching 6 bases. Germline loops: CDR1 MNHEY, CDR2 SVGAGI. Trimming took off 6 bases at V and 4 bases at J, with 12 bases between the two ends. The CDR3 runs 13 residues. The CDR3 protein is CASRLGGPETQYF. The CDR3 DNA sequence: TGTGCCAGCAGGTTGGGGGGCCCAGAGACCCAGTACTTC.

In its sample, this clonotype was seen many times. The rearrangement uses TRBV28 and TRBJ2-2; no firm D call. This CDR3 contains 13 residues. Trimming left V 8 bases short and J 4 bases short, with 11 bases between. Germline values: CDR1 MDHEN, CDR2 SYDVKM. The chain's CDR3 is CASLRTITGELFF. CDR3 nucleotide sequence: TGTGCCAGCCTACGGACGATCACCGGGGAGCTGTTTTTT.

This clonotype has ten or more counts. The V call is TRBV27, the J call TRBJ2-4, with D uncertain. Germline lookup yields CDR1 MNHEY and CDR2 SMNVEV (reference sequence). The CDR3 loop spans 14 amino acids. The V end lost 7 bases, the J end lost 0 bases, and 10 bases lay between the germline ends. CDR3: CASMGYQAKNIQYF. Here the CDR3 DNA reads TGTGCCAGCATGGGGTACCAAGCCAAAAACATTCAGTACTTC.

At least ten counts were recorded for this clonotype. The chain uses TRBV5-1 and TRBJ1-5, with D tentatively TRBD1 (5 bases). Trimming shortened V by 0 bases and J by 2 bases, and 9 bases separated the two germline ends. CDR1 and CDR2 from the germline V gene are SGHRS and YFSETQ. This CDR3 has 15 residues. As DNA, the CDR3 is TGCGCCAGCAGCTTGGGGCTGGGGGGCAATCAGCCCCAGCATTTT. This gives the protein CASSLGLGGNQPQHF. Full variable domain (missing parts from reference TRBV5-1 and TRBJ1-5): KAGVTQTPRYLIKTRGQQVTLSCSPISGHRSVSWYQQTPGQGLQFLFEYFSETQRNKGNFPGRFSGRQFSNSRSEMNVSTLELGDSALYLCASSLGLGGNQPQHFGDGTRLSIL.

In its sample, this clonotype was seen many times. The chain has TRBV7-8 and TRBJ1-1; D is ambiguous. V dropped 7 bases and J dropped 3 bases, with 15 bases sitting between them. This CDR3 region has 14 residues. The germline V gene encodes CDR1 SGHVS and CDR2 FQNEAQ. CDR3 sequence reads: CASTDPGWDTEAFF. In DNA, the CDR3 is TGTGCCAGCACCGACCCGGGGTGGGACACTGAAGCTTTCTTT.

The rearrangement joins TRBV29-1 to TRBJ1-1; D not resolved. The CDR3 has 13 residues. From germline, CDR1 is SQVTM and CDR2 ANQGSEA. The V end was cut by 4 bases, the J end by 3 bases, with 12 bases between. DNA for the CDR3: TGCAGCGTTGTGAGTCTCGGGGACACTGAAGCTTTCTTT. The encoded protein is CSVVSLGDTEAFF.

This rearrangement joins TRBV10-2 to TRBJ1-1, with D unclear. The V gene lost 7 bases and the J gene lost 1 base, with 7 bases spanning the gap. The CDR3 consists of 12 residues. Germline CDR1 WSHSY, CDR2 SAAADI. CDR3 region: CASKKGNTEAFF. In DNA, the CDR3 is TGCGCCAGCAAGAAAGGGAACACTGAAGCTTTCTTT.

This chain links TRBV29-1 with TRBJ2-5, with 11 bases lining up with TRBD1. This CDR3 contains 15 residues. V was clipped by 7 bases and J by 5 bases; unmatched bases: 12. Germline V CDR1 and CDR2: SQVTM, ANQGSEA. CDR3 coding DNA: TGCAGCGCTGACCCCGGGACAGGGGGTTCCGAGACCCAGTACTTC. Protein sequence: CSADPGTGGSETQYF. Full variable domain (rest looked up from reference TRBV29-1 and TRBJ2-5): SAVISQKPSRDICQRGTSLTIQCQVDSQVTMMFWYRQQPGQSLTLIATANQGSEATYESGFVIDKFPISRPNLTFSTLTVSNMSPEDSSIYLCSADPGTGGSETQYFGPGTRLLVL.

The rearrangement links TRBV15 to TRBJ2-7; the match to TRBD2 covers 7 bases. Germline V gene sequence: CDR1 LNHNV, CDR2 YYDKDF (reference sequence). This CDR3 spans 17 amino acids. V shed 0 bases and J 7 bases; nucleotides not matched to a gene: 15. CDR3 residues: CATSREGGWQGGTEQYF. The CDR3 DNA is TGTGCCACCAGCAGAGAAGGAGGTTGGCAGGGAGGGACGGAGCAGTACTTC.

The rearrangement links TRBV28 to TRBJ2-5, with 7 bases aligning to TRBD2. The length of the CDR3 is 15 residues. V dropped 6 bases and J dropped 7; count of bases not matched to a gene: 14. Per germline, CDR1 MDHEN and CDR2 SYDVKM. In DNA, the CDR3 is TGTGCCAGCAGCAGCCTAGCGGAACACCCCGGGACCCAGTACTTC. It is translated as CASSSLAEHPGTQYF.

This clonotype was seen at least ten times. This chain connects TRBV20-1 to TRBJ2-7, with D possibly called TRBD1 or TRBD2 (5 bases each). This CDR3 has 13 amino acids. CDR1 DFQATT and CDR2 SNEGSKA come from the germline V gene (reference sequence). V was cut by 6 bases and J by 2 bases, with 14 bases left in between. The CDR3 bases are TGCAGTGCCCCAGTGAGGGGCCCCTACGAGCAGTACTTC. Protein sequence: CSAPVRGPYEQYF.